This T cell receptor (beta chain) was sequenced for a study of blood T cell repertoires in COVID-19 (dated by TCRdb to about 2020). Regarding the research as a whole: Samples covering the acute and convalescent phases of COVID-19 were provided by collaborators in the United States, Italy and Spain. The sample metadata nearly always contained a de-identified subject ID, COVID-19 status, age in years and sex. A freely available public database, intended as a resource for researchers studying the immune response to SARS-CoV-2, is where the repertoires were released. Where HLA class I and class II types were available, the types were taken from metadata supplied by the sample provider, not from assay-based typing. The material from the prospective study consisted of cDNA or gDNA derived from T cells, B-cell-depleted T cells, or PBMCs. Deeply sampled blood TCRbeta repertoires from subjects exposed to, actively infected with, or recovered from COVID-19 were included in the dataset. Samples were obtained from the ongoing ImmuneRACE study (first 160 participants) and from 1,254 subjects provided by 6 global collaborators. Broad study findings and their caveats: The quantity of clinical and demographic metadata differed by source and by participant and was supplied without curation.

The immunoSEQ Assay, a bias-controlled multiplex PCR, was used to amplify TCRbeta CDR3 regions from genomic DNA. For the original study's pipeline: Nucleated cell counts per sample were estimated from amplification of reference gene primers within the assay. To quantify the absolute abundance of each unique TCRbeta CDR3 rearrangement, sequence reads were collapsed and filtered. For each sample, productive Simpson clonality was calculated as the square root of Simpson's diversity index across productive rearrangements. TCRdb holds this immuneACCESS table with in-frame rearrangements only. Some clones are missing; in checked studies, unresolved V genes explain under half, and the rest has no known cause. V and J calls and clone size come straight from that table; D and trimming were deduced from the DNA. The sample table records over 150,000 clones; about three quarters of these occur just once. Jointly, the top ten make up about 7.8% of the sample.

The CDR3 covers 16 residues, taking in both the cysteine and the phenylalanine. The DNA shown is the 48-base CDR3, in frame from base 1. According to the germline V gene, CDR1 reads SGHTA and CDR2 reads FQGNSA. Relative to germline, V is missing 5 bases and J is missing 7 bases, with 12 bases of the junction outside any gene match. Collaborating institutions collected whole blood in K2EDTA tubes following their own protocols. For TCRbeta analysis, collaborators shipped samples as frozen whole blood, isolated PBMCs, or DNA extracted from either of those sample types. Concerning this clone itself: Its antigen target is currently unknown. No base qualities exist here, and no much larger clone lies one base off it.

The receptor chain draws on TRBV7-2 and TRBJ2-1; TRBD1 lines up with 9 middle nucleotides. The TCR was taken from a man in his sixties with acute or convalescent COVID-19. Sequencing was performed on peripheral blood. Here the CDR3 is given as CASSLQGQGRGNEQFF. DNA sequence: TGTGCCAGCAGCCTACAGGGACAGGGCCGTGGAAATGAGCAGTTCTTC. The full variable domain, with segments outside the CDR3 supplied by the reference TRBV7-2 and TRBJ2-1 proteins, appears as GAGVSQSPSNKVTEKGKDVELRCDPISGHTALYWYRQSLGQGLEFLIYFQGNSAPDKSGLPSDRFSAERTGGSVSTLTIQRTQQEDSAVYLCASSLQGQGRGNEQFFGPGTRLTVL.